Shown below are 21 T cell receptor beta chains from a single sample sequenced in a study of blood T cells in healthy people across ages. Together with a sample-barcoded 5' primer, a J-beta primer mix was included in a second PCR lasting about 7 to 11 cycles. TCRdb ran MiXCR on the 5' RACE reads and lists one entry per CDR3 protein. The sample carries 500,000 to 600,000 distinct CDR3 sequences, about 26% recorded once. Sequences were obtained from blood. These receptors were obtained from a woman between 70 and 85 years old in good health.

On this clonotype itself: At one boundary the junction diverges from the germline segment, which might be a read error. This chain links TRBV29-1 with TRBJ2-5, with unresolved D. In germline, CDR1 is SQVTM, CDR2 ANQGSEA. CDR3 length: 14 residues. The CDR3 loop reads CSVSAWATQEAQYF. The CDR3 bases are TGCAGCGTCTCTGCCTGGGCCACCCAAGAGGCCCAGTACTTC.

The J gene is TRBJ2-5, the V gene TRBV7-2; D uncertain. The tail of the sequence fits TRBJ2-7 better, so the J call may be wrong. Germline loops: CDR1 SGHTA, CDR2 FQGNSA. This CDR3 is 12 amino acids long. This CDR3 reads CASSPVLYEQYF. CDR3 sequence (DNA): TGTGCCAGCAGCCCCGTTCTCTACGAGCAGTACTTC.

The V and J genes are TRBV12-3 or TRBV12-4 and TRBJ1-2, with TRBD1 as a possible D gene (5 bases). V shed 6 bases and J shed 0 bases, with 14 bases lying between them. The CDR3 has 15 residues. The CDR3 loop is CASRPTGLANYGYTF. CDR3 DNA sequence: TGTGCCAGCAGACCTACAGGATTAGCTAACTATGGCTACACCTTC.

There are a few counts of this clonotype. This chain uses TRBV5-1 with TRBJ2-1; 7 nucleotides align to TRBD2. J was trimmed by 9 bases and V by 1 base; bases with no gene match: 1. CDR3 length: 12 residues. Looked up from germline, CDR1 is SGHRS and CDR2 is YFSETQ. Here the CDR3 reads CASSLWGGEQFF. CDR3 in DNA: TGCGCCAGCAGCTTGTGGGGGGGTGAGCAGTTCTTC.

In its sample, this clonotype was seen a few times. The chain joins TRBV5-5 to TRBJ1-1, with D tentatively TRBD1 (6 bases). V lost 4 bases, J lost 4 bases, and 17 bases lay in between. CDR3 length: 15 amino acids. The V gene's germline CDR1 is SGHKS and CDR2 YYEKEE (reference sequence). The CDR3 here is CASSPYTGKGTEAFF. DNA for the CDR3: TGTGCCAGCAGCCCCTATACAGGGAAAGGCACTGAAGCTTTCTTT.

This clonotype has just a few counts. The chain links TRBV12-3 or TRBV12-4 to TRBJ1-2; unclear D gene. V lost 3 bases and J lost 6, with 8 bases in between. The CDR3 covers 12 residues. This CDR3 reads CASSFLGNGYTF. CDR3 nucleotide sequence: TGTGCCAGCAGTTTTCTAGGGAATGGCTACACCTTC.

This clonotype came up a few times. The J gene is TRBJ2-7, the V gene TRBV21-1; TRBD1 is taken as the D call from the table, unchecked against the DNA. TRBV21-1 is marked as a pseudogene. This CDR3 spans 17 amino acids. The chain's CDR3 is CASSKGLNRDVPYEQYF. DNA for the CDR3: TGTGCCAGCAGCAAAGGACTGAACAGGGACGTTCCCTACGAGCAGTACTTC.

The chain has TRBV6-2 or TRBV6-3 and TRBJ2-4; 10 nucleotides align to TRBD2. Trimming at V came to 2 bases and at J to 0 bases, leaving 7 bases not matched to a gene. Germline-derived CDR1 and CDR2 are MNHEY and SVGEGT. This CDR3 contains 18 residues. This chain's CDR3 is CASSYGLAGALAKNIQYF. In nucleotides, the CDR3 is TGTGCCAGCAGTTACGGGCTAGCGGGGGCCCTAGCCAAAAACATTCAGTACTTC.

CDR3 DNA sequence: TGTGCCAGCAGCTTGCCCGACACTTCCTACGAGCAGTACTTC. It translates to CASSLPDTSYEQYF. This chain uses TRBV5-6 with TRBJ2-7, with D unclear. V was trimmed by 1 base and J by 1 base, leaving 9 bases between them. In germline, CDR1 is SGHDT, CDR2 YYEEEE. CDR3 size: 14 residues.

The V and J genes are TRBV19 and TRBJ2-1; TRBD2 matches 16 bases. The ends lost 7 bases at V and 9 bases at J; junction bases unmatched: 3. The V gene's germline CDR1 is LNHDA and CDR2 SQIVND (reference sequence). This CDR3 spans 14 amino acids. CDR3 sequence reads: CASTGTSGGGEQFF. DNA for the CDR3: TGTGCCAGTACCGGGACTAGCGGGGGGGGTGAGCAGTTCTTC.

The chain is built from TRBV2 and TRBJ2-5; D gene unclear. The CDR3 covers 14 residues. V shed 4 bases and J shed 3 bases, with 12 bases lying between them. From germline, CDR1 is SNHLY and CDR2 FYNNEI. DNA for the CDR3: TGTGCCAGCAGTGCCCGATCTTCCAAAGAGACCCAGTACTTC. Its translation: CASSARSSKETQYF.

This clonotype was seen more than once but under ten times. V usage is TRBV6-5 and J usage is TRBJ1-2; D may be TRBD1 (5 bases). This CDR3 spans 13 amino acids. With 8 bases removed from V and 1 base from J, the gap between germline ends came to 11 bases. Looked up from germline, CDR1 is MNHEY and CDR2 is SVGAGI. CDR3 sequence: CASSPRDNYGYTF. The CDR3, as DNA: TGTGCCAGCTCCCCCAGGGATAACTATGGCTACACCTTC.

This clonotype occurred a few times. The chain is built from TRBV20-1 and TRBJ1-1, with D hard to call. This CDR3 is 13 amino acids long. V lost 3 bases to trimming and J lost 2 bases, with 10 bases between them. The germline V gene has CDR1 DFQATT and CDR2 SNEGSKA (reference sequence). The CDR3 spells CSASNRPNTEAFF. The CDR3, as DNA: TGCAGTGCTAGTAATAGGCCTAACACTGAAGCTTTCTTT.

Of note for this clonotype: Possible read error: a much larger clone is one base away. The CDR3 ends on some other residue instead of the conserved phenylalanine or tryptophan, so this is likely a read error. This chain joins TRBV5-1 and TRBJ1-1, with a weak D call TRBD1 (6 bases). CDR3 length equals 13 residues. Germline lookup yields CDR1 SGHRS and CDR2 YFSETQ. V lost 4 bases, J lost 1 base, and 8 bases lay in between. The CDR3 DNA reads as TGCGCCAGCAGCCAGGGGTCGAACACTGAAGCTTTCCTT. It translates to CASSQGSNTEAFL.

The V and J genes are TRBV5-8 and TRBJ1-2; no reliable D call. The CDR3 has 15 amino acids. V lost 0 bases, J lost 5 bases, and 14 bases lay in between. Germline V gene data show CDR1 as SGHTS and CDR2 as YDEGEE. The CDR3 region has the DNA TGTGCCAGCAGCTTGGCGGCCAGTCAGCGGTATGGCTACACCTTC. Amino acid sequence: CASSLAASQRYGYTF.

A few counts support this clonotype. The CDR3 protein is CASSLSEDTQYF. The CDR3 nucleotides are TGTGCCAGCAGCTTGTCCGAAGATACGCAGTATTTT. The V and J genes are TRBV7-9 and TRBJ2-3; no firm D call. The CDR3 extends over 12 amino acids. Per germline, CDR1 SEHNR and CDR2 FQNEAQ (reference sequence). V gave up 3 bases and J gave up 5 bases, with 6 bases separating them.

V is TRBV20-1 and J is TRBJ2-4; tentatively, D is TRBD2 (6 bases). V lost 5 bases to trimming and J lost 2 bases, with 19 bases between them. From germline, CDR1 is DFQATT and CDR2 SNEGSKA (reference sequence). The CDR3 totals 16 residues. CDR3 protein: CSAFSGAGSPKNIQYF. The CDR3 region has the DNA TGCAGTGCTTTTTCTGGGGCGGGGAGTCCCAAAAACATTCAGTACTTC.

This clonotype showed up just a few times. V usage is TRBV6-2 or TRBV6-3 and J usage is TRBJ2-6; D unresolved. CDR3 size: 14 residues. The V gene's germline CDR1 is MNHEY and CDR2 SVGEGT. Trimming took off 8 bases at V and 4 bases at J, with 12 bases between the two ends. Here the CDR3 DNA reads TGTGCCAGCGCAAAGAGCTCCGGGGCCAACGTCCTGACTTTC. Translating it yields CASAKSSGANVLTF.

This clonotype occurred a few times. The genes are TRBV6-2 or TRBV6-3 and TRBJ1-5, with 10 nucleotides matching TRBD1. Trimming cost V 7 bases and J 5 bases; bases outside gene matches: 8. The CDR3 extends over 15 amino acids. Germline V gives CDR1 MNHEY, CDR2 SVGEGT. This CDR3 reads CASTQPGQGHQPQHF. DNA of the CDR3: TGTGCCAGCACCCAACCGGGACAGGGGCATCAGCCCCAGCATTTT.

The CDR3 is CSARQGLSYGYTF. In DNA form, the CDR3 reads TGCAGTGCTAGACAGGGTCTCAGCTATGGCTACACCTTC. This chain connects TRBV20-1 to TRBJ1-2, with D maybe TRBD1 (5 bases). CDR3 length equals 13 residues. Trimming left V 2 bases short and J 4 bases short, with 11 bases between. Germline CDR1 and CDR2: DFQATT and SNEGSKA (reference sequence).

The J gene is TRBJ1-5, the V gene TRBV12-3 or TRBV12-4; possible D gene TRBD1, 5 bases. The CDR3 runs 15 residues. V lost 6 bases to trimming and J lost 4 bases, with 16 bases between them. In DNA, the CDR3 is TGTGCCAGCAGCATTTGGGGGATTGGGAATCAGCCCCAGCATTTT. Its protein is CASSIWGIGNQPQHF.